This T cell receptor beta chain originates from a study of control samples from healthy donors and cancer patients. Method: immunoSEQ multiplex PCR; TCRdb's copy keeps in-frame clones and lacks some. The data show about 30,000 clones, around 85% seen once. The CDR3 contains 16 residues. CDR1 and CDR2 from the germline V gene are SGHVS and FQNEAQ. V was cut by 1 base and J by 4 bases, with 16 bases left in between. The clonotype comes from a woman aged 55 to 70 with head and neck cancer. The chain combines TRBV7-8 with TRBJ1-2, with D possibly TRBD1 on 5 matching bases. The sequenced sample was PBMCs. The CDR3 DNA reads TGTGCCAGCAGCTTAGGTCTTGGCGCAGGGATCTATGGCTACACCTTC. This sequence encodes CASSLGLGAGIYGYTF.